This is a list of T cell receptor beta chains from one sample in a study of shared clonotypes between healthy human individuals. The repertoire was sequenced with immunoSEQ multiplex PCR; TCRdb's copy has only in-frame clones and lacks some. Altogether millions of clones are present, roughly 93% being singletons, with the ten largest covering 0.3% to 0.4%. Sequenced sample: naive CD4+ T cells from PBMCs. The receptors were sampled from a man aged 18 to 35 in good health. Some clones in this sample may be carry-over from other donors' samples. The CDR3 runs from the conserved cysteine through the conserved F or W.

j_call v_call cdr3_aa
TRBJ2-5 TRBV7-6 CASSLADLQETQYF
TRBJ2-7 TRBV28 CASSRSRAAYEQYF
TRBJ1-1 TRBV6-6 CASSYVRSMNTEAFF
TRBJ1-2 TRBV2 CAWKGWTANYGYTF
TRBJ2-3 TRBV7-9 CASSLGLAPTDTQYF
TRBJ2-7 TRBV28 CASSIGGRHLPYEQYF
TRBJ2-7 TRBV7-3 CASSSTPGLAGVEQYF
TRBJ2-5 TRBV9 CASSGTSGIGETQYF
TRBJ2-3 TRBV29-1 CSVGLTRLSTDTQYF
TRBJ2-7 TRBV5-1 CASSHRNQGTGSYEQYF
TRBJ2-1 TRBV19 CATSSGNYNEQFF
TRBJ2-1 TRBV5-1 CASSPLAGSYNEQFF
TRBJ2-1 TRBV4-1 CASSQVPWSGRINKGNEQFF
TRBJ1-1 TRBV4-1 CASSQDPVMNTEAFF
TRBJ2-3 TRBV5-1 CASSFGPVSRPSTDTQYF
TRBJ2-5 TRBV7-8 CASSLGRLAGGWETQYF
TRBJ1-4 TRBV21-1 CASSKNSRCSEKLFF
TRBJ2-2 TRBV28 CASSPGTNTGELFF
TRBJ2-6 TRBV19 CASSPQGSGANVLTF
TRBJ2-5 TRBV7-2 CASSFTGGSETQYF
TRBJ2-1 TRBV29-1 CSVEDLWGEIRFF
TRBJ2-1 TRBV7-2 CASSSAVAGAQNEQFF
TRBJ2-1 TRBV5-1 CASSLVGGEQFF
TRBJ2-7 TRBV7-9 CASSPGFGLAWAYEQYF
TRBJ1-2 TRBV5-8 CASSGGQGVYGYTF
TRBJ1-2 TRBV27 CASSLSGYNYGYTF
TRBJ1-2 TRBV5-5 CASSLGTSNYGYTF
TRBJ2-7 TRBV18 CASSPILAGHYEQYF
TRBJ2-3 TRBV28 CASSAMIAGGGSDTQYF
TRBJ1-2 TRBV27 CASSFRSFDGYTF
TRBJ1-2 TRBV10-2 CASSGTGVYGYTF
TRBJ2-7 TRBV28 CASTEGGLTYEQYF
TRBJ2-4 TRBV10-3 CAIREQGARNIQYF
TRBJ1-1 TRBV5-1 CASSFWTGNTEAFF
TRBJ2-5 TRBV5-1 CASSSLDGGTVETQYF
TRBJ1-5 TRBV18 CASSERFQEPQHF
TRBJ1-1 TRBV7-9 CASSDTGRPPISKAFF
TRBJ1-5 TRBV28 CASRITSGDYQPQHF
TRBJ2-4 TRBV6-1 CASSVSGLAGDWVAKNIQYF
TRBJ2-1 TRBV19 CASSPRDLPNEEQFF
TRBJ1-4 TRBV30 CAWSVDRPATNEKLFF